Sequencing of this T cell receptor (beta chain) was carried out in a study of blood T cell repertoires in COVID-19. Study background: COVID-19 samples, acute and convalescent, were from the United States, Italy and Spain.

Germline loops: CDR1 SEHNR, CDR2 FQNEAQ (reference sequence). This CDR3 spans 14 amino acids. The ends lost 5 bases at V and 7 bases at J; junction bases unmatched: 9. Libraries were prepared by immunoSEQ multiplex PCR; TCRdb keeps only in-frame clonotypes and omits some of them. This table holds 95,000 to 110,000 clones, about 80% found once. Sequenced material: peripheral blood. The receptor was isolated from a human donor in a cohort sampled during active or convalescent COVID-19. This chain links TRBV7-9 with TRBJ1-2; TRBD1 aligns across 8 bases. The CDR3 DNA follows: TGTGCCAGCAGCATGACAGGGGAGACGTTTGGCTACACCTTC. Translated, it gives CASSMTGETFGYTF.